The sequence of this T cell receptor beta chain was determined in a study of PD-1 blockade in classical Hodgkin lymphoma. Study findings and constraints: Newly diagnosed patients were reported to start with lower TCR diversity than healthy donors. Possible causes of repertoire differences, disease activity or prior therapy, remain undefined.

Noted time point: newly diagnosed, previously untreated cHL patient sample. Of note for this clone: What it recognizes is unknown.

Libraries were prepared by immunoSEQ multiplex PCR; TCRdb keeps only in-frame clonotypes and omits some of them. This table has about 47,000 clones, just over 90% appearing once. The sequencing input was peripheral blood mononuclear cells (PBMCs). This TCR was sampled from a human donor with classical Hodgkin lymphoma.

The CDR3 sequence is CASSLVGGPSYEQYF. For the CDR3, the DNA is TGCGCCAGCAGCTTGGTAGGGGGTCCCTCCTACGAGCAGTACTTC. The chain couples TRBV5-1 to TRBJ2-7; the D gene is possibly TRBD1 (6 bases). CDR1 SGHRS and CDR2 YFSETQ come from the germline V gene. The length of the CDR3 is 15 residues. With 0 bases removed from V and 0 bases from J, the gap between germline ends came to 10 bases.